The 5 T cell receptor beta chains below all came from one sample that was sequenced in a study of regulatory T cells in long-lasting Graves disease. Time point: newly diagnosed GD, antithyroid drugs for less than 3 months. RNA extracted from PBMCs served as the sequencing template. HTBI primers from iRepertoire and Arm-PCR of CDR3 regions yielded the TCR beta libraries. Using its own MiXCR run on the multiplex PCR reads, TCRdb lists one record per CDR3 protein. The sample has around 400,000 distinct CDR3 sequences, over 12% seen once. These data were likewise used in another study, on T cells in Graves' hyperthyroidism and ophthalmopathy.

The source material was peripheral blood mononuclear cells (PBMCs), sampled at new diagnosis, from a patient treated with antithyroid drugs. The source of these receptors is a woman aged 40-49 years with Graves disease.

This clonotype was detected a few times. The V gene is TRBV29-1, the J gene TRBJ1-1; 7 bases line up with TRBD1. The CDR3 totals 12 residues. J was trimmed by 8 bases and V by 6 bases; bases with no gene match: 9. Germline CDR1 SQVTM, CDR2 ANQGSEA. CDR3 protein: CSVLALTGEAFF. The DNA for the CDR3 is TGCAGCGTCCTGGCCTTGACAGGGGAAGCTTTCTTT.

Comments on this clonotype: A much larger clone lies one base from this, so it may be a read error. This chain joins TRBV28 and TRBJ2-1, with D perhaps matching TRBD1 (5 bases). The germline V gene has CDR1 MDHEN and CDR2 SYDVKM. The CDR3 is 14 residues long. The V and J ends lost 8 bases and 4 bases respectively, with 15 bases between them. For the CDR3, the DNA is TGTGCCAGCGGTTCTTACGACAGTTACAATGAGCAGTTCTTC. This gives the protein CASGSYDSYNEQFF.

In this sample, this clonotype turned up many times. The V call is TRBV27, the J call TRBJ2-2; D is unclear. The CDR3 runs to 12 residues. CDR1 is MNHEY, CDR2 SMNVEV, per germline (reference sequence). V lost 4 bases, J lost 4 bases, and 4 bases lay in between. CDR3 in DNA: TGTGCCAGCAGTTCTACCACCGGGGAGCTGTTTTTT. Translation gives CASSSTTGELFF.

With regard to this clonotype: Here the CDR3 omits its conserved ending phenylalanine or tryptophan, so a read error is the likely source. The rearrangement uses TRBV11-3 and TRBJ2-7, with D unresolved. The ends were cut back, 0 bases at V and 5 bases at J, with 11 bases in the middle. CDR1 and CDR2 from the germline V gene are SGHNT and YENEEA. The CDR3 has 14 residues. CDR3 DNA: TGTGCCAGCAGCTTAGATCCAGGTTCCCACGAGCAGTACCTC. This gives the protein CASSLDPGSHEQYL.

This clonotype was picked up a small number of times. The chain uses TRBV6-2 or TRBV6-3 and TRBJ2-1, with D perhaps given as TRBD1 or TRBD2 (5 bases each). The last part of the DNA fits TRBJ2-5 better; the J call may be wrong. CDR1 is MNHEY, CDR2 SVGEGT, per germline. The CDR3 consists of 18 residues. In nucleotides, the CDR3 is TGTGCCAGCAGTTACGGGGACGGGGTCGGTGATCCCCAAGAGACCCAGTACTTC. This codes for CASSYGDGVGDPQETQYF.